Presented here are 22 T cell receptor beta chains from one specimen sequenced in a study of blood T cell repertoires in COVID-19. Data came from immunoSEQ multiplex PCR; TCRdb stores just in-frame clones and leaves some out. The sample lists about 61,000 clones, 60% to 80% occurring once. The source material was peripheral blood. These receptors all come from an older man with active or convalescent COVID-19.

This sequence joins TRBV3-1 (or the pseudogene TRBV3-2) and TRBJ1-1, with 8 bases fitting TRBD1. Unmatched junction bases numbered 13, after V lost 4 bases and J lost 9 bases. The CDR3 consists of 15 residues. The germline V gene encodes CDR1 LGHDT and CDR2 YNNKEL (reference sequence). As DNA, the CDR3 is TGTGCCAGCAGCCCACTCGATGGGACAGGTATAAAAGCTTTCTTT. As protein: CASSPLDGTGIKAFF.

The genes are TRBV4-1 and TRBJ1-1, with 8 bases aligning to TRBD1. The CDR3 sequence is 15 residues long. J was trimmed by 0 bases and V by 1 base; bases with no gene match: 1. Looked up from germline, CDR1 is MGHRA and CDR2 is YSYEKL. The CDR3, as DNA: TGCGCCAGCAGCCAAGGACAGGGGATGAACACTGAAGCTTTCTTT. This translates into CASSQGQGMNTEAFF.

The chain carries TRBV5-1 and TRBJ1-1; no clear D. The V end lost 0 bases, the J end lost 3 bases, and 3 bases lay between the germline ends. CDR1 and CDR2 (germline): SGHRS, YFSETQ. CDR3 length equals 12 residues. CDR3 amino acids: CASSLADTEAFF. The CDR3 nucleotides are TGCGCCAGCAGCTTGGCGGACACTGAAGCTTTCTTT. The variable domain in full, completed from reference TRBV5-1 and TRBJ1-1, reads KAGVTQTPRYLIKTRGQQVTLSCSPISGHRSVSWYQQTPGQGLQFLFEYFSETQRNKGNFPGRFSGRQFSNSRSEMNVSTLELGDSALYLCASSLADTEAFFGQGTRLTVV.

This clone has more than one count but fewer than ten. The chain has TRBV5-1 and TRBJ1-1; 9 nucleotides agree with TRBD1. This CDR3 is 14 amino acids long. CDR1 and CDR2 from the germline V gene are SGHRS and YFSETQ. The V segment lost 5 bases and the J segment 0 bases; nucleotides outside the gene matches: 2. The CDR3 nucleotides read TGCGCCAGCAGGTGGGACAGGGTGAACACTGAAGCTTTCTTT. This encodes CASRWDRVNTEAFF.

The rearrangement links TRBV29-1 to TRBJ2-1; 9 nucleotides agree with TRBD1. V lost 6 bases to trimming and J lost 6 bases; unmatched junction nucleotides: 6. This CDR3 region has 13 residues. Germline V gene lookup returns CDR1 SQVTM and CDR2 ANQGSEA. CDR3 in amino acids: CSVVRDRANEQFF. The CDR3 DNA reads as TGCAGCGTGGTCCGGGACAGGGCCAATGAGCAGTTCTTC.

J is TRBJ2-1 and V is TRBV28; TRBD2 agrees at 7 bases. The CDR3 is 15 residues long. Germline CDR1 and CDR2: MDHEN and SYDVKM. Trimming cost V 6 bases and J 6 bases; bases outside gene matches: 11. The CDR3 DNA follows: TGTGCCAGCAGACAGAGACTAGCTTCATCCAATGAGCAGTTCTTC. Amino acids: CASRQRLASSNEQFF. Looking up the rest from reference TRBV28 and TRBJ2-1 gives the full variable domain: DVKVTQSSRYLVKRTGEKVFLECVQDMDHENMFWYRQDPGLGLRLIYFSYDVKMKEKGDIPEGYSVSREKKERFSLILESASTNQTSMYLCASRQRLASSNEQFFGPGTRLTVL.

There are a few counts of this clone. The chain recombines TRBV19 with TRBJ2-3; D gene uncertain. With 5 bases removed from V and 6 bases from J, the gap between germline ends came to 15 bases. CDR1 LNHDA and CDR2 SQIVND come from the germline V gene (reference sequence). This CDR3 contains 14 residues. The CDR3 loop reads CASSENYLLDTQYF. The DNA of the CDR3 is TGTGCCAGTAGTGAGAACTATCTTTTGGATACGCAGTATTTT.

V is TRBV28 and J is TRBJ1-1; 8 bases match TRBD1. Trimming at V came to 6 bases and at J to 3 bases, leaving 6 bases not matched to a gene. The CDR3 runs to 14 residues. In germline, CDR1 is MDHEN, CDR2 SYDVKM. This CDR3 reads CASRAQTGDTEAFF. The CDR3 region has the DNA TGTGCCAGCAGAGCCCAGACAGGGGACACTGAAGCTTTCTTT.

This clone came up a few times. The genes are TRBV10-3 and TRBJ2-7; D call uncertain. CDR3 length: 12 residues. Germline assignment: CDR1 ENHRY and CDR2 SYGVKD. Trimming left V 6 bases short and J 0 bases short, with 6 bases between. DNA for the CDR3: TGTGCCATCAGAACGAGCTCCTACGAGCAGTACTTC. Encoded protein: CAIRTSSYEQYF.

This chain connects TRBV3-1 (or the pseudogene TRBV3-2) to TRBJ2-1; D gene unclear. The CDR3 totals 14 residues. V was pared by 1 base and J by 4 bases, with 8 bases between. Germline assignment: CDR1 LGHDT and CDR2 YNNKEL (reference sequence). The CDR3 loop is CASSQGGEYNEQFF. DNA of the CDR3: TGTGCCAGCAGCCAAGGCGGAGAGTACAATGAGCAGTTCTTC.

The J gene is TRBJ2-7, the V gene TRBV6-5; unclear D gene. Germline CDR1 is MNHEY and CDR2 is SVGAGI. The CDR3 runs 12 residues. Deletions cut 5 bases from V and 2 bases from J, with 7 bases between. As DNA, the CDR3 is TGTGCCAGCAGTCCCGGTACCTACGAGCAGTACTTC. This gives the protein CASSPGTYEQYF.

The V gene is TRBV27, the J gene TRBJ2-3; 9 nucleotides align to TRBD1. This CDR3 has 14 residues. Germline V gene sequence: CDR1 MNHEY, CDR2 SMNVEV (reference sequence). With V trimmed by 6 bases and J by 7 bases, 8 bases remained unmatched. The CDR3 DNA follows: TGTGCCAGCAGGGGGGGGGACAGGGCGAATACGCAGTATTTT. This translates into CASRGGDRANTQYF.

This chain joins TRBV27 and TRBJ2-7, with D tentatively TRBD2 (6 bases). This CDR3 region has 15 residues. Germline loops: CDR1 MNHEY, CDR2 SMNVEV (reference sequence). The V end lost 5 bases, the J end lost 1 base, and 15 bases lay between the germline ends. In DNA form, the CDR3 reads TGTGCCAGCAGTCATTTGGGAGGAGTGTCCTACGAGCAGTACTTC. Translated: CASSHLGGVSYEQYF.

This chain joins TRBV5-4 and TRBJ2-3; 9 nucleotides align to TRBD2. Germline loops: CDR1 SGHNT, CDR2 YYREEE (reference sequence). Trimming at V came to 7 bases and at J to 4 bases, leaving 4 bases not matched to a gene. The CDR3 is 13 residues long. DNA of the CDR3: TGTGCCAGCTGGGCTAGCGGGGCAGATACGCAGTATTTT. It translates to CASWASGADTQYF.

This clone appeared a few times. V is TRBV7-6 and J is TRBJ2-6; TRBD1 might be the D (5 bases). Trimming pared 5 bases from V and 0 bases from J, leaving 11 bases between. Germline CDR1 SGHVS, CDR2 FNYEAQ. This CDR3 comprises 16 residues. The CDR3 loop is CASSSNRLSGANVLTF. DNA of the CDR3: TGTGCCAGCAGCAGCAACAGGCTCTCTGGGGCCAACGTCCTGACTTTC.

This clone has just a few counts. The rearrangement joins TRBV27 to TRBJ1-2; 8 bases are shared with TRBD1. The V and J ends lost 5 bases and 3 bases, in that order; junction bases with no gene match: 2. CDR1 is MNHEY and CDR2 is SMNVEV in the germline V gene (reference sequence). CDR3 size: 13 residues. The CDR3 sequence is CASSMTGDYGYTF. The DNA of the CDR3 is TGTGCCAGCAGTATGACAGGGGACTATGGCTACACCTTC.

This clone was observed a handful of times. The chain is built from TRBV29-1 and TRBJ1-1; 9 positions match TRBD1. V lost 4 bases, J lost 1 base, and 10 bases stayed unmatched. CDR1 is SQVTM and CDR2 is ANQGSEA in the germline V gene. The CDR3 has 16 amino acids. The CDR3 sequence: CSVGGRTGAGNTEAFF. CDR3 in DNA: TGCAGCGTTGGTGGCAGGACAGGGGCCGGGAACACTGAAGCTTTCTTT. The complete variable domain, with remaining parts taken from reference TRBV29-1 and TRBJ1-1, reads SAVISQKPSRDICQRGTSLTIQCQVDSQVTMMFWYRQQPGQSLTLIATANQGSEATYESGFVIDKFPISRPNLTFSTLTVSNMSPEDSSIYLCSVGGRTGAGNTEAFFGQGTRLTVV.

This CDR3 is CASSYQVGGAHNEQFF. The CDR3 region has the DNA TGTGCCAGCAGTTACCAGGTCGGGGGGGCCCACAATGAGCAGTTCTTC. The genes are TRBV6-2 or TRBV6-3 and TRBJ2-1, with 8 bases fitting TRBD2. CDR3 size: 16 residues. Germline V gene sequence: CDR1 MNHEY, CDR2 SVGEGT. J was trimmed by 5 bases and V by 2 bases; bases with no gene match: 8.

The chain links TRBV10-3 to TRBJ2-3; D possibly corresponds to TRBD2 (6 bases). This CDR3 region has 13 residues. Germline V lookup: CDR1 ENHRY, CDR2 SYGVKD. V was cut by 7 bases and J by 4 bases, with 12 bases left in between. The CDR3 sequence is CAINGGNSDTQYF. The CDR3 nucleotides are TGTGCCATCAACGGGGGAAATTCAGATACGCAGTATTTT.

The chain employs TRBV29-1 and TRBJ2-2; D might be TRBD2 (6 bases). The V end lost 7 bases, the J end lost 0 bases, and 12 bases lay between the germline ends. Germline assignment: CDR1 SQVTM and CDR2 ANQGSEA. CDR3 length: 14 residues. The CDR3 is CSAGLRSNTGELFF. CDR3 nucleotide sequence: TGCAGCGCCGGACTACGATCGAACACCGGGGAGCTGTTTTTT.

V and J are TRBV6-6 and TRBJ1-1, with 7 bases matching TRBD1. V lost 4 bases to trimming and J lost 6 bases; unmatched junction nucleotides: 5. Germline CDR1 is MNHNY and CDR2 is SVGAGI (reference sequence). CDR3 length: 13 amino acids. CDR3 residues: CASSLTGWSEAFF. As DNA, the CDR3 is TGTGCCAGCAGTTTGACAGGGTGGTCTGAAGCTTTCTTT.

This clone was recorded once. The rearrangement joins TRBV29-1 to TRBJ2-3, with TRBD1 identical over 9 bases. J was trimmed by 1 base and V by 8 bases; bases with no gene match: 4. Germline CDR1 reads SQVTM; CDR2 reads ANQGSEA. The CDR3 length is 13 residues. The CDR3 spells CSTRTGGTDTQYF. CDR3 coding DNA: TGCAGCACCCGGACAGGGGGCACAGATACGCAGTATTTT.